The subject of this entry is one T cell receptor beta chain. Profiled with immunoSEQ multiplex PCR; TCRdb holds only in-frame clones, not every one. The sample lists roughly 220,000 clones, around 86% seen once, with 8% to 9% in the top ten. This entry is derived from a study of blood T cell repertoires in COVID-19. The wider study: Sites in the United States, Italy and Spain provided acute and convalescent COVID-19 samples. PBMCs, B-cell-depleted T cells, or T cells were the source of the cDNA or gDNA that made up the material.

Patients in Seattle were enrolled during active infection, then followed longitudinally. The sequencing input was peripheral blood. The receptor was derived from a woman over 75 with COVID-19, enrolled during active disease.

CDR3 DNA sequence: TGTGCCAGCAGTACGCCAGGGTCCTACGAGCAGTACTTC. The encoded protein is CASSTPGSYEQYF. The chain carries TRBV12-3 or TRBV12-4 and TRBJ2-7, with D perhaps matching TRBD1 (5 bases). Between the trimmed V and J ends, which lost 5 bases and 1 base, there was a span of 9 bases. This CDR3 region has 13 residues.